These 32 T cell receptor beta chains share one sample of origin, sequenced in a study of shared clonotypes between healthy human individuals. Measured with immunoSEQ multiplex PCR; TCRdb has only the in-frame clones, and not every one. Of some 1.4 million clones listed, 96% were seen once; the top ten hold 0.95% to 1.5%. The sequenced material came from naive CD4+ T cells sorted from blood. The sample's subset: CD45RA+ positively selected. The origin of the receptors is a man aged 30-40 years in good health.

In DNA form, the CDR3 reads TGTGCCAGCAGACGCTTGGACAATGAGCAGTTCTTC. Translated: CASRRLDNEQFF. The chain uses TRBV28 and TRBJ2-1; D not certain. The CDR3 is 12 amino acids. The ends were cut back, 6 bases at V and 5 bases at J, with 8 bases in the middle. CDR1 and CDR2 from the germline V gene are MDHEN and SYDVKM.

The CDR3 DNA follows: TGCGCCAGCAGCTTGGCCGCGGGCCGGAACACTGAAGCTTTCTTT. Its translation is CASSLAAGRNTEAFF. This chain connects TRBV5-1 to TRBJ1-1; the D is unclear. Per the germline V gene, CDR1 is SGHRS and CDR2 is YFSETQ. Between the trimmed V and J ends, which lost 0 bases and 1 base, there was a span of 10 bases. CDR3 length equals 15 residues.

CDR3 DNA: TGCGCCAGCAGTGAGTCCGGCGGGAGTAGCGACGAGCAGTACTTC. This sequence encodes CASSESGGSSDEQYF. The chain carries TRBV10-1 and TRBJ2-7, with 7 bases aligning to TRBD2. The CDR3 is 15 amino acids. Germline lookup yields CDR1 WNHNN and CDR2 SYGVQD (reference sequence). V was clipped by 0 bases and J by 5 bases; unmatched bases: 7.

The chain combines TRBV7-9 with TRBJ2-1; TRBD2 might be the D (5 bases). Trimming pared 3 bases from V and 8 bases from J, leaving 20 bases between. Germline CDR1 and CDR2: SEHNR and FQNEAQ (reference sequence). The CDR3 runs to 16 residues. CDR3 in DNA: TGTGCCAGCAGCTTCTTCAGCGAGAGCCCGAGGGATGAGCAGTTCTTC. Its protein product is CASSFFSESPRDEQFF. Full variable domain (rest looked up from reference TRBV7-9 and TRBJ2-1): DTGVSQNPRHKITKRGQNVTFRCDPISEHNRLYWYRQTLGQGPEFLTYFQNEAQLEKSRLLSDRFSAERPKGSFSTLEIQRTEQGDSAMYLCASSFFSESPRDEQFFGPGTRLTVL.

The gene calls are TRBV29-1 and TRBJ2-2, with no clear D. From germline, CDR1 is SQVTM and CDR2 ANQGSEA. Trimming left V 4 bases short and J 6 bases short, with 12 bases between. The CDR3 spans 13 residues. CDR3 sequence reads: CSVALVRSGELFF. The DNA of the CDR3 is TGCAGCGTTGCTCTGGTGAGATCCGGGGAGCTGTTTTTT.

V gene TRBV2 combines with J gene TRBJ2-6; D uncertain. The V end lost 6 bases, the J end lost 0 bases, and 9 bases lay between the germline ends. CDR1 and CDR2 (germline): SNHLY, FYNNEI. The CDR3 runs to 15 residues. The CDR3 coding sequence is TGTGCCAGCAGAAGGTCACCCTCTGGGGCCAACGTCCTGACTTTC. This sequence encodes CASRRSPSGANVLTF.

The chain combines TRBV4-2 with TRBJ2-1, with D maybe TRBD1 (5 bases). This CDR3 contains 14 residues. With 1 base removed from V and 7 bases from J, the gap between germline ends came to 11 bases. Germline CDR1 LGHNA, CDR2 YNFKEQ. CDR3 residues: CASSQVREGNEQFF. The CDR3 bases are TGTGCCAGCAGCCAAGTCAGGGAAGGGAATGAGCAGTTCTTC.

This sequence joins TRBV6-5 and TRBJ1-5, with TRBD1 identical over 7 bases. Germline lookup yields CDR1 MNHEY and CDR2 SVGAGI. This CDR3 contains 14 residues. J gave up 4 bases and V 6 bases, and 6 bases lay outside the gene matches. As DNA, the CDR3 is TGTGCCAGCAGGGAAGGGGGACAGAATCAGCCCCAGCATTTT. Translated: CASREGGQNQPQHF.

For the CDR3, the DNA is TGCGCCAGCAGCCAAGAAGGAGGAGCGGGGGTAGCGAACCTCAATGAGCAGTTCTTC. This codes for CASSQEGGAGVANLNEQFF. The rearrangement joins TRBV4-3 to TRBJ2-1; 8 bases agree with TRBD2. V shed 0 bases, J shed 6 bases, and the junction held 16 bases outside the gene matches. The CDR3 spans 19 residues. CDR1 is LGHNA, CDR2 YSLEER, per germline.

The chain joins TRBV5-8 to TRBJ2-1, with TRBD2 matching 9 bases. The ends lost 4 bases at V and 0 bases at J; junction bases unmatched: 8. Germline lookup yields CDR1 SGHTS and CDR2 YDEGEE. This CDR3 is built from 17 residues. DNA of the CDR3: TGTGCCAGCAGCCCGACTAGCGGATTTAGCTCCTACAATGAGCAGTTCTTC. This gives the protein CASSPTSGFSSYNEQFF.

This sequence joins TRBV6-1 and TRBJ2-5; perhaps TRBD2 as D (6 bases). V dropped 5 bases and J dropped 2 bases, with 15 bases sitting between them. Germline-derived CDR1 and CDR2 are MNHNS and SASEGT. The CDR3 sequence is 15 residues long. The chain's CDR3 is CASSTTRGPQETQYF. CDR3 nucleotide sequence: TGTGCCAGCAGTACGACTAGGGGTCCACAAGAGACCCAGTACTTC.

The chain is built from TRBV9 and TRBJ2-2, with D possibly matching TRBD1 (6 bases). V was trimmed by 0 bases and J by 0 bases, leaving 12 bases between them. Germline lookup yields CDR1 SGDLS and CDR2 YYNGEE. The CDR3 runs to 17 residues. The CDR3 is CASSVALGTPNTGELFF. In nucleotides, the CDR3 is TGTGCCAGCAGCGTAGCCCTGGGGACACCGAACACCGGGGAGCTGTTTTTT.

The chain couples TRBV29-1 to TRBJ2-5, with TRBD2 as a possible D gene (5 bases). The length of the CDR3 is 14 residues. V lost 4 bases and J 5 bases, leaving 17 bases between the germline ends. The germline V gene has CDR1 SQVTM and CDR2 ANQGSEA. For the CDR3, the DNA is TGCAGCGTTGTAACGACTGGAGGTGATGAGACCCAGTACTTC. Translation gives CSVVTTGGDETQYF. The whole variable domain, remainder taken from reference TRBV29-1 and TRBJ2-5, is SAVISQKPSRDICQRGTSLTIQCQVDSQVTMMFWYRQQPGQSLTLIATANQGSEATYESGFVIDKFPISRPNLTFSTLTVSNMSPEDSSIYLCSVVTTGGDETQYFGPGTRLLVL.

CDR3 residues: CASSLKRLVFSPGELFF. In DNA, the CDR3 is TGTGCCAGCAGCCTAAAGAGACTAGTCTTTAGTCCCGGGGAGCTGTTTTTT. V is TRBV7-8 and J is TRBJ2-2; TRBD2 is a possible D gene (6 bases). Trimming pared 5 bases from V and 6 bases from J, leaving 22 bases between. The CDR3 consists of 17 residues. Per germline, CDR1 SGHVS and CDR2 FQNEAQ. The whole variable domain, remainder taken from reference TRBV7-8 and TRBJ2-2, is GAGVSQSPRYKVAKRGQDVALRCDPISGHVSLFWYQQALGQGPEFLTYFQNEAQLDKSGLPSDRFFAERPEGSVSTLKIQRTQQEDSAVYLCASSLKRLVFSPGELFFGEGSRLTVL.

The V and J genes are TRBV10-3 and TRBJ2-3; perhaps TRBD2 as D (5 bases). V lost 8 bases and J 3 bases, leaving 9 bases between the germline ends. The CDR3 is 12 amino acids. Germline V CDR1 and CDR2: ENHRY, SYGVKD. The CDR3 loop reads CAIGSGTDTQYF. The DNA for the CDR3 is TGTGCCATCGGGTCGGGAACAGATACGCAGTATTTT.

This sequence joins TRBV6-1 and TRBJ1-2, with D possibly TRBD1 on 6 matching bases. V dropped 1 base and J dropped 8 bases, with 17 bases sitting between them. Germline lookup yields CDR1 MNHNS and CDR2 SASEGT. The CDR3 length is 15 residues. The CDR3 nucleotides are TGTGCCAGCAGTGAAGAGGGGGGAGTTTTTAAGGGCTACACCTTC. It codes for CASSEEGGVFKGYTF.

The chain joins TRBV10-3 to TRBJ2-7; D gene ambiguous. V lost 4 bases to trimming and J lost 5 bases, with 9 bases between them. The germline V gene encodes CDR1 ENHRY and CDR2 SYGVKD. The CDR3 runs to 12 residues. The chain's CDR3 is CAISGPADEQYF. The CDR3 bases are TGTGCCATCAGTGGGCCGGCCGACGAGCAGTACTTC.

The chain uses TRBV9 and TRBJ1-2; D not resolved. Trimming took off 4 bases at V and 5 bases at J, with 15 bases between the two ends. This CDR3 spans 14 amino acids. Germline CDR1 is SGDLS and CDR2 is YYNGEE. The CDR3 protein is CASSPVHGSYGYTF. CDR3 nucleotide sequence: TGTGCCAGCAGCCCCGTACATGGGTCTTATGGCTACACCTTC.

CDR3 amino acids: CASSLEFADTQYF. Here the CDR3 DNA reads TGTGCCAGCAGCTTAGAGTTTGCGGATACGCAGTATTTT. The chain has TRBV7-2 and TRBJ2-3; no definite D call. The V and J ends lost 1 base and 6 bases respectively, with 8 bases between them. The germline gives CDR1 SGHTA, CDR2 FQGNSA. The CDR3 contains 13 residues. Complete variable domain (other parts from reference TRBV7-2 and TRBJ2-3): GAGVSQSPSNKVTEKGKDVELRCDPISGHTALYWYRQSLGQGLEFLIYFQGNSAPDKSGLPSDRFSAERTGGSVSTLTIQRTQQEDSAVYLCASSLEFADTQYFGPGTRLTVL.

This chain links TRBV6-1 with TRBJ1-1, with D perhaps matching TRBD1 (6 bases). This CDR3 is built from 14 residues. Germline lookup yields CDR1 MNHNS and CDR2 SASEGT. The V end lost 6 bases, the J end lost 0 bases, and 11 bases lay between the germline ends. The CDR3 bases are TGTGCCAGCAGCCACAGGGAAGTGAACACTGAAGCTTTCTTT. Translated: CASSHREVNTEAFF.

The genes are TRBV19 and TRBJ1-1; D might be TRBD1 (6 bases). V shed 4 bases and J shed 4 bases, with 16 bases lying between them. CDR1 and CDR2 (germline): LNHDA, SQIVND (reference sequence). The CDR3 has 15 amino acids. CDR3 coding DNA: TGTGCCAGTAGTAGGATCACGGGGGGCAGCACTGAAGCTTTCTTT. Its protein product is CASSRITGGSTEAFF.

This chain joins TRBV10-3 and TRBJ2-1, with a tentative D call TRBD2 (6 bases). This CDR3 spans 16 amino acids. V lost 0 bases and J lost 1, with 10 bases in between. CDR1 is ENHRY, CDR2 SYGVKD, per germline. CDR3 region: CAISESRAGSYNEQFF. In nucleotides, the CDR3 is TGTGCCATCAGTGAGTCTAGGGCGGGATCCTACAATGAGCAGTTCTTC.

This chain uses TRBV5-4 with TRBJ1-4, with TRBD1 as a possible D gene (6 bases). This CDR3 comprises 15 residues. Germline values: CDR1 SGHNT, CDR2 YYREEE (reference sequence). Trimming left V 3 bases short and J 8 bases short, with 17 bases between. The CDR3 coding sequence is TGTGCCAGCAGCTCGAGGGGGGACGGAGTCGAAAAACTGTTTTTT. It is translated as CASSSRGDGVEKLFF.

This clone was recorded only once. This chain links TRBV7-9 with TRBJ1-1, with 7 bases matching TRBD1. Germline V gene data show CDR1 as SEHNR and CDR2 as FQNEAQ (reference sequence). V lost 6 bases, J lost 1 base, and 5 bases stayed unmatched. CDR3 length equals 14 residues. Here the CDR3 DNA reads TGTGCCAGCAGGTTACAGGGGAAGAACACTGAAGCTTTCTTT. Translating gives CASRLQGKNTEAFF.

V gene TRBV28 combines with J gene TRBJ2-7; 7 bases match TRBD1. Germline V gene data show CDR1 as MDHEN and CDR2 as SYDVKM. The CDR3 length is 14 residues. V gave up 5 bases and J gave up 2 bases; unmatched junction bases: 6. This chain's CDR3 is CASSNYGTAYEQYF. The CDR3 coding sequence is TGTGCCAGCAGTAACTACGGGACAGCCTACGAGCAGTACTTC.

The rearrangement joins TRBV6-1 to TRBJ2-1; maybe TRBD2 (7 bases). The CDR3 is 15 amino acids. CDR1 MNHNS and CDR2 SASEGT come from the germline V gene. Trimming shortened V by 8 bases and J by 1 base, and 15 bases separated the two germline ends. CDR3 sequence (DNA): TGTGCCAGCCGGGGGGCCAGCGGTTCCTACAATGAGCAGTTCTTC. It specifies CASRGASGSYNEQFF.

The chain uses TRBV5-4 and TRBJ1-1, with D perhaps matching TRBD1 (5 bases). The germline V gene has CDR1 SGHNT and CDR2 YYREEE (reference sequence). V was trimmed by 4 bases and J by 1 base, leaving 11 bases between them. This CDR3 comprises 14 residues. CDR3 region: CASSHPGQNTEAFF. The DNA of the CDR3 is TGTGCCAGCAGCCACCCAGGACAGAACACTGAAGCTTTCTTT.

The chain couples TRBV5-6 to TRBJ2-7; D is unresolved. The V end lost 5 bases, the J end lost 4 bases, and 10 bases lay between the germline ends. Germline loops: CDR1 SGHDT, CDR2 YYEEEE. This CDR3 contains 12 residues. CDR3 nucleotide sequence: TGTGCCAGCAGTCGTCAGGCGTACGAGCAGTACTTC. Protein sequence: CASSRQAYEQYF.

V gene TRBV10-3 combines with J gene TRBJ2-2; possibly TRBD1 for D (6 bases). The CDR3 runs 14 residues. The germline CDR1 and CDR2 sequences are ENHRY and SYGVKD. Between the trimmed V and J ends, which lost 5 bases and 4 bases, there was a span of 11 bases. The CDR3 sequence: CAISQTGPTGELFF. In nucleotides, the CDR3 is TGTGCCATCAGTCAGACAGGTCCCACCGGGGAGCTGTTTTTT.

The chain links TRBV29-1 to TRBJ2-7; D is perhaps TRBD1 (6 bases). The CDR3 contains 13 residues. Germline V gives CDR1 SQVTM, CDR2 ANQGSEA. The ends were cut back, 6 bases at V and 2 bases at J, with 14 bases in the middle. Here the CDR3 reads CSVGQGKAYEQYF. CDR3 sequence (DNA): TGCAGCGTGGGGCAGGGGAAAGCCTACGAGCAGTACTTC.

V and J are TRBV5-1 and TRBJ2-3, with 8 bases identical to TRBD2. CDR3 length: 15 residues. V was clipped by 4 bases and J by 2 bases; unmatched bases: 6. Germline V gene sequence: CDR1 SGHRS, CDR2 YFSETQ. The chain's CDR3 is CASSATSATTDTQYF. The CDR3 coding sequence is TGCGCCAGCAGCGCGACTAGCGCAACCACAGATACGCAGTATTTT.

This CDR3 reads CASSPGLAPLREQYF. The DNA for the CDR3 is TGTGCCAGCAGCCCAGGACTAGCGCCACTCCGGGAGCAGTACTTC. This chain links TRBV14 with TRBJ2-7; 9 bases are a match to TRBD2. CDR3 size: 15 residues. The trim removed 4 bases at V and 7 bases at J, leaving 11 bases unmatched. In germline, CDR1 is SGHDN, CDR2 FVKESK.